This T cell receptor beta chain stems from a study of chemoradiotherapy in HPV16-positive cancers. Looking at the study overall: A couple of HPV16-positive patients' cells yielded candidate HPV-specific clones and common motifs. General study findings and limits: HPV-responsive T-cell expansion during chemoradiotherapy was linked to improved recurrence-free survival in HPV16-positive patients. Candidate HPV-specific clones and E7-related TCR motifs grew in tumor during treatment.

Trimming took 3 bases from V and 5 from J, leaving 8 bases between them. This CDR3 contains 14 residues. From germline, CDR1 is SGHTA and CDR2 FQGTGA. Comment on this clone: Its matching antigen is unknown.

Using immunoSEQ multiplex PCR, the repertoire was profiled, and TCRdb retains in-frame clones only, with some absent. Of approximately 7,000 clones listed, less than 85% are singletons. This receptor was identified in a human donor with HPV-associated anogenital cancer. Here the sequenced sample was tumor tissue, taken from a patient who underwent chemoradiotherapy. The chain combines TRBV7-3 with TRBJ1-6; no definite D call. CDR3 in amino acids: CASSFGMNNSPLHF. The CDR3 DNA reads TGTGCCAGCAGCTTTGGGATGAATAATTCACCCCTCCACTTT.